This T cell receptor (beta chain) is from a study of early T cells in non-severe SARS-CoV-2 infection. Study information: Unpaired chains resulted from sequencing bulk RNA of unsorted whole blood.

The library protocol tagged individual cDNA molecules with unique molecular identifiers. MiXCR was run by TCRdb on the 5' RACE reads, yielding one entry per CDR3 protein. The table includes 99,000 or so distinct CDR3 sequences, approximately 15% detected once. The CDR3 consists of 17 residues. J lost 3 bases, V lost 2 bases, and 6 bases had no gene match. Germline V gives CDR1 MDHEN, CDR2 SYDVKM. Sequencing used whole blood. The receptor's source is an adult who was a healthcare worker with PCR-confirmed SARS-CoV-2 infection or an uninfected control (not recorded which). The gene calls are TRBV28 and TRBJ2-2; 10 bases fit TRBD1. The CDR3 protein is CASSLMTGGTDTGELFF. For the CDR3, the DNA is TGTGCCAGCAGTTTAATGACAGGGGGCACAGACACCGGGGAGCTGTTTTTT.